These T cell receptor beta chains were read from a single sample in a study of blood T cell repertoires in COVID-19. Profiling relied on immunoSEQ multiplex PCR, and the TCRdb table lists in-frame clones only, not all of them. The sample has under 45,000 clones, approximately 88% seen once. The sample was peripheral blood. The receptors shown here come from a woman aged 40 to 50 with acute or convalescent COVID-19. The CDR3 runs from the conserved cysteine through the conserved F or W. A D gene is named only where the DNA matches it firmly. Clone sizes are given selectively: once, few, many, or a class where the clone is expanded.

cdr3_length,v_call,d_call,j_call,clone_size,cdr3_nt,cdr3_aa
12,TRBV27,-,TRBJ2-7,-,TGTGCCAGCAGTTTATTGTCGGGCGAGCAGTACTTC,CASSLLSGEQYF
12,TRBV18,-,TRBJ2-5,few,TGTGCCAGCTCCGGGGGCCAAGAGACCCAGTACTTC,CASSGGQETQYF
13,TRBV7-2,-,TRBJ1-2,-,TGTGCCAGCAGCTCACAGGGCGCCCCTGGCTACACCTTC,CASSSQGAPGYTF
16,TRBV19,TRBD2,TRBJ2-1,-,TGTGCCAGTAGTTGGGGGGGACTAGCGGGAGCGAATGAGCAGTTCTTC,CASSWGGLAGANEQFF
15,TRBV6-5,TRBD1,TRBJ2-7,-,TGTGCCAGCAGTTATCCGAGGGGACAGGGAGACGAGCAGTACTTC,CASSYPRGQGDEQYF
16,TRBV27,-,TRBJ1-5,once,TGTGCCAGCAGTTTACGATTCGGGTCAGGCAATCAGCCCCAGCATTTT,CASSLRFGSGNQPQHF
13,TRBV10-3,-,TRBJ2-7,once,TGTGCCATCAGTGACTCAGGGGCCGGGGAGCAGTACTTC,CAISDSGAGEQYF
14,TRBV5-1,TRBD1,TRBJ2-7,-,TGCGCCAGCATGAGGGACAGCAGCTCCTACGAGCAGTACTTC,CASMRDSSSYEQYF
14,TRBV4-2,-,TRBJ1-1,-,TGTGCCAGCAGCCAAGAGGAGAGGAACACTGAAGCTTTCTTT,CASSQEERNTEAFF
15,TRBV5-1,-,TRBJ1-1,-,TGCGCCAGCAGCTTCCTTCAGGGCTTGAACACTGAAGCTTTCTTT,CASSFLQGLNTEAFF
14,TRBV7-2,-,TRBJ1-1,-,TGTGCCAGCAGCCCCAGGGTTTGGGGCACTGAAGCTTTCTTT,CASSPRVWGTEAFF
14,TRBV2,-,TRBJ2-7,-,TGTGCCAGCAGTCCGCGGGACAGCTCCTACGAGCAGTACTTC,CASSPRDSSYEQYF
12,TRBV27,-,TRBJ2-2,-,TGTGCCAGCAGTTTCAGGACCGGGGAGCTGTTTTTT,CASSFRTGELFF
12,TRBV19,-,TRBJ2-1,once,TGTGCCAGTAGTATCCCATACAATGAGCAGTTCTTC,CASSIPYNEQFF
19,TRBV28,TRBD2,TRBJ2-5,-,TGTGCCAGCAGTTTCCCTTCCGGGGAGACTAGCAGAAACCAAGAGACCCAGTACTTC,CASSFPSGETSRNQETQYF
15,TRBV6-5,-,TRBJ2-3,once,TGTGCCAGCAGTCTTAACAGGATTAGCACAGATACGCAGTATTTT,CASSLNRISTDTQYF
16,TRBV7-3,TRBD2,TRBJ2-3,-,TGTGCCAGCAGCATCGGACTAGCGGGGGGTACAGATACGCAGTATTTT,CASSIGLAGGTDTQYF
16,TRBV19,TRBD1,TRBJ1-3,few,TGTGCCAGTAATCGGGACAGGGGCTTCTCTGGAAACACCATATATTTT,CASNRDRGFSGNTIYF
18,TRBV3-1/TRBV3-2,TRBD1,TRBJ1-3,-,TGTGCCAGCAGCCAAGAATGGGGACAGAAAAGCTCTGGAAACACCATATATTTT,CASSQEWGQKSSGNTIYF
15,TRBV5-1,-,TRBJ2-7,-,TGCGCCAGCAGCTTGGGACAGGCGACCCATTACGAGCAGTACTTC,CASSLGQATHYEQYF
15,TRBV3-1/TRBV3-2,-,TRBJ2-4,-,TGTGCCAGCAGCCAAGATGTAGCCCGAAATGACATTCAGTACTTC,CASSQDVARNDIQYF
13,TRBV6-1,-,TRBJ1-2,-,TGTGCCAGCAGTGAAGCGGCACGATATGGCTACACCTTC,CASSEAARYGYTF
14,TRBV7-9,TRBD1,TRBJ1-1,-,TGTGCCAGCAGCTTAGAGGGACAGGTTACTGAAGCTTTCTTT,CASSLEGQVTEAFF
18,TRBV6-6,TRBD2,TRBJ2-6,-,TGTGCCAGCAGTCGCGCAGCGGGAGTCAACTCTGGGGCCAACGTCCTGACTTTC,CASSRAAGVNSGANVLTF